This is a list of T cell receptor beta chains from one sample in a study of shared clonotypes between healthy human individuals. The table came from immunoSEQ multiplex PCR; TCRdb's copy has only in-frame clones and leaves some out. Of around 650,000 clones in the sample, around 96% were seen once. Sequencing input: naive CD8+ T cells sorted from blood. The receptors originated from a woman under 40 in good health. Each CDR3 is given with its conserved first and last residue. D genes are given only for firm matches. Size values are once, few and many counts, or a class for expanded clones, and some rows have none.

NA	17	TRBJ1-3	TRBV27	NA	TGTGCCAGCAGTTTCCCCCCGGGGACGGTATTTGGAAACACCATATATTTT	CASSFPPGTVFGNTIYF
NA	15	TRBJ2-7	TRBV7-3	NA	TGTGCCAGCAGCTTACGGTCGAGGAGCTCCTACGAGCAGTACTTC	CASSLRSRSSYEQYF
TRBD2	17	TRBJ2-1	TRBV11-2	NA	TGTGCCAGCAGCTTAGAAAGGTGGCTAGCGGGACGTGGGGAGCAGTTCTTC	CASSLERWLAGRGEQFF
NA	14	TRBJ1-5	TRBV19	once	TGTGCCAGTAGATCCCGGGACGCGGATCAGCCCCAGCATTTT	CASRSRDADQPQHF
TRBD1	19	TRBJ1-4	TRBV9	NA	TGTGCCAGCAGCGCAGGCTTTAGGGACAGCGGGCCGATAGATGAAAAACTGTTTTTT	CASSAGFRDSGPIDEKLFF
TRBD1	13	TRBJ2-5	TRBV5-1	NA	TGCGCCAGCAGCATGACAGGGGGTAAGACCCAGTACTTC	CASSMTGGKTQYF
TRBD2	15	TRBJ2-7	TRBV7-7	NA	TGTGCCAGCAGCTTAGGCGCGGGGGGCACGTACGAGCAGTACTTC	CASSLGAGGTYEQYF
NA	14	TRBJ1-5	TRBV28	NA	TGTGCCAGCAGTTTCCGGGGACTTTATCAGCCCCAGCATTTT	CASSFRGLYQPQHF
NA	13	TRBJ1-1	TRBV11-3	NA	TGTGCCAGCAGCTTGTCCTTTGCCGGGGAAGCTTTCTTT	CASSLSFAGEAFF
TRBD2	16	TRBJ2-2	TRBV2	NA	TGTGCCAGCAGTGAAAATCCCGCGGGAGCAACCGGGGAGCTGTTTTTT	CASSENPAGATGELFF
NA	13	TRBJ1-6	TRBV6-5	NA	TGTGCCAGCAGTCGTAAGGGGTCCTCACCCCTCCACTTT	CASSRKGSSPLHF
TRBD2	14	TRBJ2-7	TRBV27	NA	TGTGCCAGCAGTTTAGAAGCGGGGACCTACGAGCAGTACTTC	CASSLEAGTYEQYF
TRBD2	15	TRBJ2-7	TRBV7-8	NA	TGTGCCAGCAGCTTATTGCGGGAGGCCCCCTACGAGCAGTACTTC	CASSLLREAPYEQYF
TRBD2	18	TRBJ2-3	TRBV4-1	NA	TGCGCCAGCAGCCAAGAAGGGGCCCTCAGCGGGAGTGCAGATACGCAGTATTTT	CASSQEGALSGSADTQYF
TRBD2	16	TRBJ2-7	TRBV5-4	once	TGTGCCAGCACACGTATGGGTCTGGGACTAGCGCACGAGCAGTACTTC	CASTRMGLGLAHEQYF
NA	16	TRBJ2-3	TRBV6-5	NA	TGTGCCAGCAGTTACTCCGCAGGCGAGATAGCAGATACGCAGTATTTT	CASSYSAGEIADTQYF
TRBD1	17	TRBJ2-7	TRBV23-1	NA	TGCGCCAGCAGTCATATACACCAGACAGGGAAGTCCTACGAGCAGTACTTC	CASSHIHQTGKSYEQYF
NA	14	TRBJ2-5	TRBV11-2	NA	TGTGCCAGCAGCACGCCCCGGGGATTAGAGACCCAGTACTTC	CASSTPRGLETQYF
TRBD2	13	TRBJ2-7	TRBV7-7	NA	TGTGCCAGCAGCGACGGACTAGCTTACGAGCAGTACTTC	CASSDGLAYEQYF
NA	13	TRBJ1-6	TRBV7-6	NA	TGTGCCAGCAGCTTAGGGCCGGCCGGGCCCCTCCACTTT	CASSLGPAGPLHF
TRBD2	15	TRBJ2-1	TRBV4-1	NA	TGCGCCAGCAGCCAAACGGGAGGGCTTAGGAATGAGCAGTTCTTC	CASSQTGGLRNEQFF
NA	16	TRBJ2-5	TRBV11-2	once	TGTGCCAGCAGCTTAGGGGGCTGGCAGGGTCGGGAGACCCAGTACTTC	CASSLGGWQGRETQYF
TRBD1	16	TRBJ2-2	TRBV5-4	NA	TGTGCCAGCAGCTTGCAGGGACAGGGCGACACCGGGGAGCTGTTTTTT	CASSLQGQGDTGELFF
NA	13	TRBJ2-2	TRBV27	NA	TGTGCCAGCAGTTTATCGGTAGGGGGGGAGCTGTTTTTT	CASSLSVGGELFF
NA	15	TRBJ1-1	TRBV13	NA	TGTGCCAGCAGCCGCTCGGGGGGAGGGAACACTGAAGCTTTCTTT	CASSRSGGGNTEAFF
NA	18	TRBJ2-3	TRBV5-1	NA	TGCGCCAGCAGCATCGGACAGGGGCTAGCGGGAGTGGCAGATACGCAGTATTTT	CASSIGQGLAGVADTQYF
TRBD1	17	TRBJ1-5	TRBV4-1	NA	TGCGCCAGCAGCGAGAGACTTGGGACAGGGTACAATCAGCCCCAGCATTTT	CASSERLGTGYNQPQHF
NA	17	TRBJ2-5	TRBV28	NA	TGTGCCAGCAGTTTATCCCTCCCCAGGAAACGCCAAGAGACCCAGTACTTC	CASSLSLPRKRQETQYF
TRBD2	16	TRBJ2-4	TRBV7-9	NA	TGTGCCAGCAGCTTAGGGGTAGGCGGGGGTCAAAACATTCAGTACTTC	CASSLGVGGGQNIQYF
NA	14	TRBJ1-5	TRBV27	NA	TGTGCCAGCAGCTGGGGGGGAGGCAATCAGCCCCAGCATTTT	CASSWGGGNQPQHF
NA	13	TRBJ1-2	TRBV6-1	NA	TGTGCCAGCAGTGAGGGGGTGTACTATGGCTACACCTTC	CASSEGVYYGYTF
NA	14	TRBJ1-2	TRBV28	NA	TGTGCCAGCAGTTTAGGCATTCTGGGGTATGGCTACACCTTC	CASSLGILGYGYTF
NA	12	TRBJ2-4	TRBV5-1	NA	TGCGCCAGCAGGCGGGATGACAGAGTACAGTACTTC	CASRRDDRVQYF
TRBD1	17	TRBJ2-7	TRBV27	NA	TGTGCCAGCGGACACCTTTCCGGGACAGGGGACTTCTACGAGCAGTACTTC	CASGHLSGTGDFYEQYF
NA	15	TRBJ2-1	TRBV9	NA	TGTGCCAGCAGCGTAGAACGGGGCTCCTACAATGAGCAGTTCTTC	CASSVERGSYNEQFF
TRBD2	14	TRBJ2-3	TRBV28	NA	TGTGCCAGCACCCTCGGGCTAGCGGGTGTCACGCAGTATTTT	CASTLGLAGVTQYF
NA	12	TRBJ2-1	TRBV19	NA	TGTGCCAGTAGTATGCCCCACAATGAGCAGTTCTTC	CASSMPHNEQFF
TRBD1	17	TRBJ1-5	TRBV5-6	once	TGTGCCAGCAGCTTGGCCGGGACAGGGGGCTTCAATCAGCCCCAGCATTTT	CASSLAGTGGFNQPQHF
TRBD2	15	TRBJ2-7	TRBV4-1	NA	TGCGCCAGCAGCCAAGAAAGGACTAGAACCTACGAGCAGTACTTC	CASSQERTRTYEQYF
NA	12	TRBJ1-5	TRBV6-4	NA	TGTGCCAGCAAATCGACAAAGCAGCCCCAGCATTTT	CASKSTKQPQHF
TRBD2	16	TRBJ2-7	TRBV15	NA	TGTGCCACCAGCAGAGACTTAGAGCGGGGCTCCTACGAGCAGTACTTC	CATSRDLERGSYEQYF
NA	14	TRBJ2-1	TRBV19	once	TGTGCCAGTAGTATAATGCGGGGCCCCAATGAGCAGTTCTTC	CASSIMRGPNEQFF
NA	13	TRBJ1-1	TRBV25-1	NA	TGTGCCAGCAGTGAACCCGGGAACACTGAAGCTTTCTTT	CASSEPGNTEAFF
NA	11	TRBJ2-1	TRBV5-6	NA	TGTGCCAGCAGCTTGGGGGGTGAGGTTTTCTTC	CASSLGGEVFF
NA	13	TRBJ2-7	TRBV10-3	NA	TGTGCCATCAGTGAGGAGGAGTTTTACGAGCAGTACTTC	CAISEEEFYEQYF
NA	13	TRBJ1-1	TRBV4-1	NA	TGCGCCAGCAGCCAAGATACGAACACTGAAGCTTTCTTT	CASSQDTNTEAFF
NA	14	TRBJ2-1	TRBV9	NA	TGTGCCAGCAGCGTAGAGGACCTCAACAATGAGCAGTTCTTC	CASSVEDLNNEQFF
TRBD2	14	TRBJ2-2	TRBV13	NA	TGTGCCAGCAGCCAGCGGGAGTTGGTCGGGGAGCTGTTTTTT	CASSQRELVGELFF
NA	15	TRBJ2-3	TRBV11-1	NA	TGTGCCAGCAGCTTATTTGTCTCTAGCACAGATACGCAGTATTTT	CASSLFVSSTDTQYF
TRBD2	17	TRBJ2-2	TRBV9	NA	TGTGCCAGCAGCGCCGGCGGGGGGCTTGGGCGGTACGGGGAGCTGTTTTTT	CASSAGGGLGRYGELFF
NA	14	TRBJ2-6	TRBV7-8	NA	TGTGCCAGTACCCCACAGGGCTGGGCCAACGTCCTGACTTTC	CASTPQGWANVLTF
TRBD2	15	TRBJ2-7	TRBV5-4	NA	TGTGCCAGCAGCGTGACTAGCGGGGGCTCCTACGAGCAGTACTTC	CASSVTSGGSYEQYF
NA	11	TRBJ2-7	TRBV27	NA	TGTGCCAGCAGTATCGGCACCGAGCAGTACTTC	CASSIGTEQYF
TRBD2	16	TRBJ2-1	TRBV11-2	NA	TGTGCCAGCAGCTTAGGACTAGCGGGAGGTAAAAATGAGCAGTTCTTC	CASSLGLAGGKNEQFF
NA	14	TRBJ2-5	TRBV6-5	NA	TGTGCCAGCAGTTCGAAAGGAGGCCAAGAGACCCAGTACTTC	CASSSKGGQETQYF